These T cell receptor beta chains were read from a single sample in a study of cytomegalovirus exposure and HLA in healthy donors. The data were produced by immunoSEQ multiplex PCR, yet TCRdb's version contains in-frame clones alone and is incomplete. The table records tens of thousands of clones, about 97% of them present only once. Source material: PBMCs. These receptors were collected from a woman aged 18-35 years in good health and CMV-seropositive. The conserved cysteine and the conserved F or W are not part of the CDR3 here. Each record gives: CDR3 protein, clone size, J gene, V gene. Clone size is given for some rows only: seen once, a few or many times, or a class if the clone is expanded.

CDR3 protein: ASSAVAHGSYEQY
clone size: -
J gene: TRBJ2-7
V gene: TRBV7-6

CDR3 protein: ASSRGEAQQETQY
clone size: -
J gene: TRBJ2-5
V gene: TRBV7-9

CDR3 protein: ASSPTSGAPEEQF
clone size: once
J gene: TRBJ2-1
V gene: TRBV7-2

CDR3 protein: ASSLDGQGPYEQY
clone size: -
J gene: TRBJ2-7
V gene: TRBV5-1

CDR3 protein: SVGLAGETQY
clone size: -
J gene: TRBJ2-5
V gene: TRBV29-1

CDR3 protein: ASTPRANTGELF
clone size: -
J gene: TRBJ2-2
V gene: TRBV19

CDR3 protein: ASTAPPAGQGSYEQY
clone size: -
J gene: TRBJ2-7
V gene: TRBV7-8

CDR3 protein: ASSLIRGGTGELF
clone size: -
J gene: TRBJ2-2
V gene: TRBV5-4

CDR3 protein: SVEGVGWAF
clone size: -
J gene: TRBJ1-1
V gene: TRBV29-1

CDR3 protein: ASRLGEGVTGELF
clone size: -
J gene: TRBJ2-2
V gene: TRBV6-1

CDR3 protein: ASSLPGSGRAEDEQF
clone size: -
J gene: TRBJ2-1
V gene: TRBV28

CDR3 protein: ASSQQGTGEQY
clone size: -
J gene: TRBJ2-7
V gene: TRBV7-9

CDR3 protein: ATSARTSGRLNEQF
clone size: -
J gene: TRBJ2-1
V gene: TRBV15

CDR3 protein: ASSLGTPTTGANVLT
clone size: few
J gene: TRBJ2-6
V gene: TRBV27

CDR3 protein: ASSYASAGGSTEAF
clone size: -
J gene: TRBJ1-1
V gene: TRBV6-5

CDR3 protein: ASSFSGDGYT
clone size: once
J gene: TRBJ1-2
V gene: TRBV5-1

CDR3 protein: ASAGGRRVIEAF
clone size: -
J gene: TRBJ1-1
V gene: TRBV6-1

CDR3 protein: ASSFGLAGVSEQF
clone size: -
J gene: TRBJ2-1
V gene: TRBV5-1

CDR3 protein: ASSGPGTSGSGRQF
clone size: -
J gene: TRBJ2-1
V gene: TRBV19

CDR3 protein: ASTNADRGYEQY
clone size: -
J gene: TRBJ2-7
V gene: TRBV6-5

CDR3 protein: SAEGLAGPIDTQY
clone size: -
J gene: TRBJ2-3
V gene: TRBV29-1

CDR3 protein: ASSFISKLTEAF
clone size: -
J gene: TRBJ1-1
V gene: TRBV13